This T cell receptor (beta chain) originates from a study of Ad26.COV2.S vaccination and SARS-CoV-2 variants. Study-level background: Administration of Ad26.COV2.S was intramuscular, either once or twice 56 days apart.

Looked up from germline, CDR1 is MNHEY and CDR2 is SMNVEV (reference sequence). This CDR3 is built from 16 residues. The V gene end was trimmed by 2 bases and the J gene end by 3 bases; junction bases not matched to a gene: 8. A note on this clone: The antigen is unknown.

The study, taken as a whole, reports: Overall T cell responses may have been underestimated by the analyses of TCR breadth and depth. Vaccine recipients posted higher spike-specific TCR breadth than their placebo counterparts. Substantial breadth in spike-specific CD8+ and CD4+ T cell responses was reportedly seen after vaccination.

Sequencing used immunoSEQ multiplex PCR; TCRdb keeps in-frame clones, though not all of them. The sample holds 300,000 to 400,000 clones, roughly 90% seen once. Treatment defined: 19 received Ad26.COV2.S at low or high dose, single or two shots; roughly five received placebo; per-sample allocation not given. Day 63 following the first vaccine or placebo injection was when the samples were taken. The rearrangement uses TRBV27 and TRBJ1-1, with 8 bases that match TRBD1. Sequences were derived from peripheral blood, sampled in a trial of Ad26.COV2.S vaccine versus placebo. The clonotype was recovered from a person between 18 and 60 years old who received the Ad26.COV2.S COVID-19 vaccine or a placebo. Here the CDR3 DNA reads TGTGCCAGCAGTTTAGGACAGGGATGGAGGGACACTGAAGCTTTCTTT. Translating gives CASSLGQGWRDTEAFF.